This entry is about one T cell receptor beta chain. Amplification used 60 Vbeta primers and 13 Jbeta primers. Method: immunoSEQ multiplex PCR; TCRdb's copy keeps in-frame clones and lacks some. Among approximately 77,000 clones listed, around 78% were seen once. This sample was taken from a study of cytomegalovirus exposure and HLA in healthy donors. CDR1 and CDR2 from the germline V gene are MNHEY and SMNVEV (reference sequence). The CDR3 is made up of 14 amino acids. Trimming cost V 5 bases and J 1 base, with 9 bases left between them. The source of this sequence is a man between 35 and 55 years old in good health and CMV-seronegative. The specimen was PBMCs. The V call is TRBV27, the J call TRBJ2-1, with D maybe TRBD1 (5 bases). Here the CDR3 reads CASSTTVSYNEQFF. The CDR3 DNA follows: TGTGCCAGCAGTACGACAGTTTCCTACAATGAGCAGTTCTTC.